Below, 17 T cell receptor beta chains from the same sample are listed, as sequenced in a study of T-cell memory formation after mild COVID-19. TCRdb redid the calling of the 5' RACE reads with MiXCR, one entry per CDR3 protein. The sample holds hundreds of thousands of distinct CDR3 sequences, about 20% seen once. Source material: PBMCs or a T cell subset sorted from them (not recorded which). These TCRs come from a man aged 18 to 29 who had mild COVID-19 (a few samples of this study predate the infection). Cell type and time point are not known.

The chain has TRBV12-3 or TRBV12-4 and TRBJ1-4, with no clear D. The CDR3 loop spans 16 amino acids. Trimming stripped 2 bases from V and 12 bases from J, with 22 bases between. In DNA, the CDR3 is TGTGCCAGCAGTTTAAGCTACGCTGGGGATTATGAGCAACTGTTTTTT. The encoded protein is CASSLSYAGDYEQLFF.

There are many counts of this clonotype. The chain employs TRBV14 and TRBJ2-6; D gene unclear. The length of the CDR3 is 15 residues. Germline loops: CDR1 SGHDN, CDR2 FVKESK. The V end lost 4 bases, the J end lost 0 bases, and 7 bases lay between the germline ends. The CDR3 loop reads CASSRGSSGANVLTF. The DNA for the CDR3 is TGTGCCAGCAGCCGAGGAAGCTCTGGGGCCAACGTCCTGACTTTC.

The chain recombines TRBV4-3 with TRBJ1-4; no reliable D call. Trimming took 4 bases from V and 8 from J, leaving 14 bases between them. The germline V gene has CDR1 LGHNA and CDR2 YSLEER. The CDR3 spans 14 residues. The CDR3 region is CASSPDPGREKLFF. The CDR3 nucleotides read TGCGCCAGCAGCCCAGACCCCGGGAGGGAAAAACTGTTTTTT.

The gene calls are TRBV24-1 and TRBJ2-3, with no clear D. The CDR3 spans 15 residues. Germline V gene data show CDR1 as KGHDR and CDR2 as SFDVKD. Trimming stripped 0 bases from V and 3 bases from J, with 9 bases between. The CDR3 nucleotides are TGTGCCACCAGTGATTTGCAAGGAGTAACAGATACGCAGTATTTT. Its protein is CATSDLQGVTDTQYF.

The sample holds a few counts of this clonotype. The CDR3 region is CASSLARGTNQPQHF. The CDR3 region has the DNA TGTGCCAGCAGCTTAGCCAGAGGGACGAATCAGCCCCAGCATTTT. The chain couples TRBV7-9 to TRBJ1-5, with TRBD1 as a possible D gene (5 bases). This CDR3 contains 15 residues. Germline-derived CDR1 and CDR2 are SEHNR and FQNEAQ (reference sequence). V shed 0 bases and J shed 4 bases, with 10 bases lying between them.

The CDR3 reads CSAGVNTEAFF. CDR3 DNA: TGCAGCGCAGGGGTAAACACTGAAGCTTTCTTT. The chain uses TRBV29-1 and TRBJ1-1; tentative D call: TRBD1 (6 bases). Germline CDR1 SQVTM, CDR2 ANQGSEA. This CDR3 has 11 amino acids. V lost 7 bases and J 2 bases, leaving 8 bases between the germline ends.

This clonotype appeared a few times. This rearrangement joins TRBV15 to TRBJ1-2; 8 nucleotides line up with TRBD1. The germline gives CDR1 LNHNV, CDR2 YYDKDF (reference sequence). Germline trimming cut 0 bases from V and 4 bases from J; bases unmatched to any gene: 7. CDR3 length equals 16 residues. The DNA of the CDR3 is TGTGCCACCAGCAGAGATCGCGGGACAGGTGGCTATGGCTACACCTTC. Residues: CATSRDRGTGGYGYTF.

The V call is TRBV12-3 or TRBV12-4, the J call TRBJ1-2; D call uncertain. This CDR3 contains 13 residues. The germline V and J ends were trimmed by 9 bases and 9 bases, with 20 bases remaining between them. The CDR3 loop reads CASCLEEAYSYTF. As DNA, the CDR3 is TGTGCCAGTTGTTTAGAAGAAGCGTATAGCTACACCTTC.

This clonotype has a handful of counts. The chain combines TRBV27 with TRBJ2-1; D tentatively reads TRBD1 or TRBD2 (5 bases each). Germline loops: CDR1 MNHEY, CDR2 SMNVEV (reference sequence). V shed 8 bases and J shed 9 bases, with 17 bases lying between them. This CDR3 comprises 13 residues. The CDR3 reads CASGGRRPAEQFF. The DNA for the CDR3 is TGTGCCAGCGGGGGACGGAGACCTGCTGAGCAGTTCTTC.

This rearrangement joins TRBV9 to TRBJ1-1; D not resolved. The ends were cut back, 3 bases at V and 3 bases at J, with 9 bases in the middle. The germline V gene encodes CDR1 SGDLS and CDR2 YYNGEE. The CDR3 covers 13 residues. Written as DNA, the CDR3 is TGTGCCAGCAGCGCGTTTGGCCACACTGAAGCTTTCTTT. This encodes CASSAFGHTEAFF.

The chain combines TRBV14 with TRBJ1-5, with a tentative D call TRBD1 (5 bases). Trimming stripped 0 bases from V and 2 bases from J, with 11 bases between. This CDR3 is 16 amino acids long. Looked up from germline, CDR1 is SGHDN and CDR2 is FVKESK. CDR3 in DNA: TGTGCCAGCAGCCAAGATGGGCAGGGTCGCAATCAGCCCCAGCATTTT. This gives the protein CASSQDGQGRNQPQHF.

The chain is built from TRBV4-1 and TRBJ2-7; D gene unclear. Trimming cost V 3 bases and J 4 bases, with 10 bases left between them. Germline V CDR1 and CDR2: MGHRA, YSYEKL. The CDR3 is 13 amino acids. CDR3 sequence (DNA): TGCGCCAGCAGCCACCGGGCCGATTACGAGCAGTACTTC. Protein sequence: CASSHRADYEQYF.

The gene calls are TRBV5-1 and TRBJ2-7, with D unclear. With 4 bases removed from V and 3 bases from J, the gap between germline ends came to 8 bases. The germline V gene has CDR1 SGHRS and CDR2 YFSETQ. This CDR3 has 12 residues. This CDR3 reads CASSVNFYEQYF. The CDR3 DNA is TGCGCCAGCAGCGTGAACTTCTACGAGCAGTACTTC.

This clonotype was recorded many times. DNA for the CDR3: TGTGCCAGCAGCTTTGGGGGTGGCAATGAGCAGTTCTTC. Encoded protein: CASSFGGGNEQFF. This sequence joins TRBV7-2 and TRBJ2-1; D could derive from TRBD1 or TRBD2 (5 bases each). CDR3 size: 13 residues. V lost 3 bases and J lost 6, with 9 bases in between. Germline V gene lookup returns CDR1 SGHTA and CDR2 FQGNSA.

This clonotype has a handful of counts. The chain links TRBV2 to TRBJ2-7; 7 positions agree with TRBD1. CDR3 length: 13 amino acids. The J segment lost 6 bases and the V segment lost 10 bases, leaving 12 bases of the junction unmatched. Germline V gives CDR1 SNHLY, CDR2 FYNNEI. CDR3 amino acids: CANSRDSDIEQYF. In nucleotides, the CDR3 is TGTGCCAACAGCCGGGACAGCGATATCGAGCAGTACTTC.

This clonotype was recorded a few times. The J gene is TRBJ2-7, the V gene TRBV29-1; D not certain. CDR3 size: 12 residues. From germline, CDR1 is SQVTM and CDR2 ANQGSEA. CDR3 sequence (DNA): TGCAGTGGTCGGGCAGGCTCCTACGAGCAGTACTTC. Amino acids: CSGRAGSYEQYF.

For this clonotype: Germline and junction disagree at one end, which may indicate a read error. The DNA for the CDR3 is TGCTCCAGCAGCCAAGAGACCCACTCCTACGAGCAGTACTTC. It encodes CSSSQETHSYEQYF. J is TRBJ2-7 and V is TRBV4-1; D is undetermined. The CDR3 is 14 amino acids. Germline V gene lookup returns CDR1 MGHRA and CDR2 YSYEKL.